This T cell receptor beta chain was obtained from a study of T cells in Graves' hyperthyroidism and ophthalmopathy. This clonotype came up many times. Its antigen is not identified. RNA transcripts gave rise to amplified TCR beta CDR3 regions. HTBI primers drove first-round RT-PCR of the TCR CDR3. In TCRdb, the multiplex PCR reads were re-called with MiXCR into one record per CDR3 protein. The repertoire holds about 290,000 distinct CDR3 sequences, with approximately 15% as singletons. General observations from the study: Most expanded thyroid clonotypes above 0.001 recurred in blood.

V gave up 3 bases and J gave up 7 bases, with 7 bases separating them. The CDR3 runs to 11 residues. Germline V lookup: CDR1 SNHLY, CDR2 FYNNEI. The sequencing sample was made of blood. The sequence derives from a woman aged 55-70 years with Graves' ophthalmopathy. The rearrangement uses TRBV2 and TRBJ2-7; D is undetermined. In DNA form, the CDR3 reads TGTGCCAGCAGTGATTCGGGTGAGCAGTACTTC. Translating it yields CASSDSGEQYF.